The 17 T cell receptor beta chains below all came from one sample that was sequenced in a study of T cell clonality in common variable immunodeficiency. The data were produced by immunoSEQ multiplex PCR, yet TCRdb's version contains in-frame clones alone and is incomplete. The sample has 40,000 to 45,000 clones, none seen only once; the top ten hold less than 3.5%. The source material was peripheral blood mononuclear cells. These receptors originate from a person between 18 and 69 years old in good health.

This clone has ten or more counts. From the germline J gene comes the end of the CDR3, since the read stops 3 residues before it. The chain recombines TRBV12-3 or TRBV12-4 with TRBJ1-2; tentative D call: TRBD1 (6 bases). V was cut by 2 bases and J by 6 bases, with 10 bases left in between. The CDR3 is made up of 13 amino acids. The part of the CDR3 DNA that was read is TGTGCCAGCAGTTTACATTGGGGGCATGGC. It encodes CASSLHWGHG. The entire CDR3 sequence reads CASSLHWGHGYTF.

On this clone itself: The sequenced fragment ends 3 residues before the CDR3 boundary, so the rest is inferred from the germline J gene. The chain recombines TRBV7-8 with TRBJ1-1; D is uncertain. The CDR3 runs to 14 residues. V was pared by 2 bases and J by 1 base, with 8 bases between. Germline CDR1 and CDR2: SGHVS and FQNEAQ. CDR3 loop: CASSLRQANTEAFF. The covered CDR3 bases are TGTGCCAGCAGCTTAAGGCAGGCGAACACTGAA. Full variable domain (missing parts from reference TRBV7-8 and TRBJ1-1): GAGVSQSPRYKVAKRGQDVALRCDPISGHVSLFWYQQALGQGPEFLTYFQNEAQLDKSGLPSDRFFAERPEGSVSTLKIQRTQQEDSAVYLCASSLRQANTEAFFGQGTRLTVV.

The table lists this clone with many counts. The missing CDR3 end, 3 residues past where the read stops, is filled in from the germline J gene. The chain joins TRBV10-1 to TRBJ2-5; maybe TRBD1 (5 bases). Germline V CDR1 and CDR2: WNHNN, SYGVQD (reference sequence). The CDR3 covers 15 residues. V was pared by 8 bases and J by 4 bases, with 20 bases between. The CDR3 bases that were read are TGCGCCAGCTCTGGGGCGGCGAGGAGTGGAGAGACC. This gives the protein CASSGAARSGET. Given in full, the CDR3 is CASSGAARSGETQYF.

This clone was recorded at least ten times. From the germline J gene comes the end of the CDR3, since the read stops 3 residues before it. The V call is TRBV7-8, the J call TRBJ1-2, with D maybe TRBD1 (5 bases). This CDR3 is built from 15 residues. V was trimmed by 5 bases and J by 5 bases, leaving 18 bases between them. Per the germline V gene, CDR1 is SGHVS and CDR2 is FQNEAQ. The sequenced CDR3 bases are TGTGCCAGCAGCCCACCCGAGAAAGGGGCTTATGGC. Translation gives CASSPPEKGAYG. The complete CDR3 protein is CASSPPEKGAYGYTF.

This clone was observed many times. The CDR3 goes on 3 residues after the read ends, and that part is filled in from the germline J gene. The rearrangement links TRBV19 to TRBJ1-1, with TRBD1 as a possible D gene (5 bases). This CDR3 is built from 16 residues. In germline, CDR1 is LNHDA, CDR2 SQIVND (reference sequence). Trimming removed 0 bases at V and 1 base at J, with 12 bases between. CDR3 DNA, as far as it was read: TGTGCCAGTAGTATAGAATGGGTAAGGGGGAACACTGAA. Amino acids: CASSIEWVRGNTE. The CDR3 as a whole reads CASSIEWVRGNTEAFF. Filled out from reference TRBV19 and TRBJ1-1, the complete variable domain reads DGGITQSPKYLFRKEGQNVTLSCEQNLNHDAMYWYRQDPGQGLRLIYYSQIVNDFQKGDIAEGYSVSREKKESFPLTVTSAQKNPTAFYLCASSIEWVRGNTEAFFGQGTRLTVV.

The sample holds many counts of this clone. From the germline J gene comes the end of the CDR3, since the read stops 3 residues before it. The chain is built from TRBV13 and TRBJ2-3, with a possible D match to TRBD2 (6 bases). With 3 bases removed from V and 4 bases from J, the gap between germline ends came to 11 bases. This CDR3 region has 14 residues. CDR1 is PRHDT, CDR2 FYEKMQ, per germline (reference sequence). CDR3 DNA (partial): TGTGCCAGCAGCTTTTGGCGGGGAGCAGATACG. This gives the protein CASSFWRGADT. The full CDR3 is CASSFWRGADTQYF.

This clone was recorded a few times. Partial CDR3 DNA: TGCAGTGCTGCAACGGGACTAGAGGTTCGAGGGACC. It specifies CSAATGLEVRGT. The whole CDR3 reads CSAATGLEVRGTQYF. The gene calls are TRBV20-1 and TRBJ2-5, with TRBD2 matching over 8 bases. The read falls 3 residues short of the CDR3 end, and the missing part is taken from the germline J gene. The CDR3 contains 15 residues. Germline CDR1 DFQATT, CDR2 SNEGSKA (reference sequence). V shed 5 bases, J shed 7 bases, and the junction held 15 bases outside the gene matches.

This clone has ten or more counts. The sequenced fragment ends 3 residues before the CDR3 boundary, so the rest is inferred from the germline J gene. The chain uses TRBV4-1 and TRBJ1-1; D is ambiguous. Trimming cost V 3 bases and J 4 bases, with 12 bases left between them. Germline CDR1 reads MGHRA; CDR2 reads YSYEKL. The CDR3 loop spans 14 amino acids. CDR3 bases read: TGCGCCAGCAGCCAGCCCCTCCACTCCACTGAA. Amino acids: CASSQPLHSTE. The CDR3 in full is CASSQPLHSTEAFF.

This clone was counted ten times or more. This CDR3 is CASSPVTGQGAGELFF. The sequenced part of the CDR3 DNA is TGTGCCAGCTCACCGGTGACGGGACAGGGGGCCGGGGAG. This chain joins TRBV18 and TRBJ2-2, with 11 positions matching TRBD1. The read is 3 residues too short to cover the CDR3 end, so that end is filled in from the germline J gene. CDR3 length: 16 residues. Germline V gives CDR1 KGHSH, CDR2 LQKENI. V lost 3 bases and J lost 6; bases outside the gene matches: 6.

The sample holds many counts of this clone. Sequencing ends 3 residues short of the CDR3 end; the germline J gene provides the rest. The chain carries TRBV5-4 and TRBJ2-5, with D perhaps matching TRBD1 (6 bases). V lost 4 bases and J 5 bases, leaving 12 bases between the germline ends. CDR3 length: 13 residues. Germline V gene data show CDR1 as SGHNT and CDR2 as YYREEE (reference sequence). Incomplete CDR3 DNA: TGTGCCAGCAGCCAGCAGGGGCGGGAGACC. Its translation is CASSQQGRET. The full CDR3 reads CASSQQGRETQYF.

On this clone: The read is 3 residues too short to cover the CDR3 end, so that end is filled in from the germline J gene. The chain carries TRBV20-1 and TRBJ2-1; 12 positions match TRBD2. Germline CDR1 and CDR2: DFQATT and SNEGSKA (reference sequence). The CDR3 has 17 amino acids. V dropped 2 bases and J dropped 8; count of bases not matched to a gene: 13. Incomplete CDR3 DNA: TGCAGTGCTAGAATAGGCCGCCTAGCGGGAGGGAGGGATGAG. Residues: CSARIGRLAGGRDE. In full, the CDR3 reads CSARIGRLAGGRDEQFF.

This clone has at least ten counts. The CDR3 end falls 3 residues outside the read, so it is completed with the germline J gene. V usage is TRBV20-1 and J usage is TRBJ2-4, with TRBD2 as a possible D gene (6 bases). V gave up 6 bases and J gave up 3 bases, with 12 bases separating them. The CDR3 contains 13 residues. The germline V gene has CDR1 DFQATT and CDR2 SNEGSKA (reference sequence). CDR3 region: CSAPMEGKNIQYF. Partial CDR3 DNA: TGCAGTGCCCCAATGGAGGGCAAAAACATT.

By its share, this clone is medium-sized. The read ends 3 residues before the CDR3 terminus; that terminus is restored from the germline J gene. The genes are TRBV7-3 and TRBJ2-2; no definite D call. V lost 7 bases to trimming and J lost 8 bases, with 11 bases between them. This CDR3 contains 12 residues. Germline CDR1 and CDR2: SGHTA and FQGTGA. The sequenced part of the CDR3 DNA is TGTGCCAGCAACCCTGGTAGAGGGGAG. This gives the protein CASNPGRGE. The entire CDR3 sequence reads CASNPGRGELFF. The full variable domain, its missing parts supplied by reference TRBV7-3 and TRBJ2-2, is GAGVSQTPSNKVTEKGKYVELRCDPISGHTALYWYRQSLGQGPEFLIYFQGTGAADDSGLPNDRFFAVRPEGSVSTLKIQRTERGDSAVYLCASNPGRGELFFGEGSRLTVL.

This clone has a count of ten or more. The read comes to an end 3 residues before the CDR3 does, leaving the germline J gene to fill in the end. The chain joins TRBV10-3 to TRBJ2-7, with D tentatively TRBD1 (5 bases). The CDR3 extends over 13 amino acids. Trimming stripped 4 bases from V and 1 base from J, with 8 bases between. Germline V gene data show CDR1 as ENHRY and CDR2 as SYGVKD. The CDR3 region is CAISVDRSYEQYF. CDR3 bases read: TGTGCCATCAGTGTCGACAGATCCTACGAG.

At least ten counts were recorded for this clone. CDR3 in amino acids: CASSVARGSDTQYF. The CDR3 DNA, read in part, is TGTGCCAGCAGCGTAGCAAGGGGGTCAGATACG. The rearrangement uses TRBV9 and TRBJ2-3; maybe TRBD1 (6 bases). The CDR3 end falls 3 residues outside the read, so it is completed with the germline J gene. V was pared by 0 bases and J by 4 bases, with 9 bases between. Germline assignment: CDR1 SGDLS and CDR2 YYNGEE. The CDR3 loop spans 14 amino acids.

This clone was observed at least ten times. With the read ending 3 residues before the CDR3 end, the germline J gene is used to fill in that end. J is TRBJ1-5 and V is TRBV11-2, with D possibly matching TRBD1 (5 bases). V lost 4 bases to trimming and J lost 3 bases, with 10 bases between them. CDR1 is SGHAT, CDR2 FQNNGV, per germline. The CDR3 length is 14 residues. The CDR3 loop is CASSSLRDNQPQHF. The part of the CDR3 DNA that was read is TGTGCCAGCAGCTCCCTCAGGGACAATCAGCCC.

This clone was picked up many times. The read is 3 residues too short to cover the CDR3 end, so that end is filled in from the germline J gene. V usage is TRBV30 and J usage is TRBJ1-2; possibly TRBD1 for D (5 bases). Germline values: CDR1 GTSNPN, CDR2 SVGIG (reference sequence). The V end was cut by 3 bases, the J end by 6 bases, with 8 bases between. The CDR3 consists of 11 residues. The sequenced CDR3 bases are TGTGCCTGGAGGGCAGGGAATGGC. Translation gives CAWRAGNG. The whole CDR3 protein is CAWRAGNGYTF.